This TCR beta chain was retrieved from a study of CD4+ T cells in melanoma. The study, taken as a whole, reports: Diverse differentiation states were reported for melanoma neoantigen-specific CD4+ T cells. A reported correlation linked neoantigen-specific CD4+ T cells to CD8+, macrophage and B cell function.

Turning to this clone: Its antigen is not known.

TCRdb's table, derived via immunoSEQ multiplex PCR, lists solely in-frame clones and lacks some. The table lists 5,300 or so clones, under 75% of them singletons. CDR1 PRHDT and CDR2 FYEKMQ come from the germline V gene (reference sequence). V was trimmed by 2 bases and J by 7 bases, leaving 9 bases between them. The CDR3 covers 14 residues. This rearrangement joins TRBV13 to TRBJ1-6; possible D gene TRBD1, 5 bases. The sequence came from a human donor with melanoma. Sequenced sample: cells from a culture (not recorded whether cultured in vitro). The CDR3 here is CASSLRQSNSPLHF. CDR3 in DNA: TGTGCCAGCAGCTTACGACAGTCCAATTCACCCCTCCACTTT.